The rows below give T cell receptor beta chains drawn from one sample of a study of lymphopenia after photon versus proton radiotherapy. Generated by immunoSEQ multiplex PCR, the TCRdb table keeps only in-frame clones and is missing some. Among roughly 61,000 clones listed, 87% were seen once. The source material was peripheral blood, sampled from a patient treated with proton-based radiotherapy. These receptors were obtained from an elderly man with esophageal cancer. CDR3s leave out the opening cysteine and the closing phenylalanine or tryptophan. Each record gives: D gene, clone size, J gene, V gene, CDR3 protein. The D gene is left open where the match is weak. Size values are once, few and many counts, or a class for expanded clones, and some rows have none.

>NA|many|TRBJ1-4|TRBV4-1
ASSQFVGPNEKLF
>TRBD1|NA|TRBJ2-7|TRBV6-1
ASSEARTGGSEQY
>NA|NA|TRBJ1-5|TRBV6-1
ASSARGAFSSNQPQH
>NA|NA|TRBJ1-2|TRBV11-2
ASSPPHDGHT
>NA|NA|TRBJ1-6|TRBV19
ASSVRGGTSPLH
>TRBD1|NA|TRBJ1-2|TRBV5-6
ASSPTAGQGTYGYT
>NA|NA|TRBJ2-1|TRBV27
ASSLSWSSYNEQF
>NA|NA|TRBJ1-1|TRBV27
ASTPTAGRPAF
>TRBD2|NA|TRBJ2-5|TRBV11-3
ASSLQRGGETQY
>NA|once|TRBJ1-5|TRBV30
AWGDSNQPQH
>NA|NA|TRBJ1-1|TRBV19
ASSISGGPNTEAF
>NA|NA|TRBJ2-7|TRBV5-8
ASSFGPYPYEQY
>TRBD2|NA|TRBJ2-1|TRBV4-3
ASSQGALAGANEQF
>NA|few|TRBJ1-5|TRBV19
ASSNPHDSRNQPQH
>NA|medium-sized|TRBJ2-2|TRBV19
ASSIPGGGAELF
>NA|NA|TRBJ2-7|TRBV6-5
ASSNPRWGAYEQY
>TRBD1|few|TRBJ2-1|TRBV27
ASSSLGTGGFNEQF
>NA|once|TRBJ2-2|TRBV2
ASSDSEGETGELF
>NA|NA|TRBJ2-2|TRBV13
ASSSYAWGNTGELF
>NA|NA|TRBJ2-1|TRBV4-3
ASSQVSEYNEQF
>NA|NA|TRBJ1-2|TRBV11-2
ASSLDFSPVYGYT
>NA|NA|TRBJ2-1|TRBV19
ASSIQGGGYNEQF
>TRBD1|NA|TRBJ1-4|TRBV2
ASSRLGGGFGESEKLF
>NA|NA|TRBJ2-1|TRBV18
ASSPMREAGNEQF
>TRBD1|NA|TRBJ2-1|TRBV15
ATSRVGRPLDRPYRDRAYNEQF
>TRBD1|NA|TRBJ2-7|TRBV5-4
ASSLEGTGTEQY
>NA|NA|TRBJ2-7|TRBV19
ASSIAGGYEQY
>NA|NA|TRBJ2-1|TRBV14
ASSQESRREQF
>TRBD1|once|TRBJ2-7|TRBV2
ASSEAAADRRF
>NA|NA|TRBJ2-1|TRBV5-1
ASSLGGDIIYNEQF
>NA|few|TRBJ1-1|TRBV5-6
ASSLSRVRFTEAF
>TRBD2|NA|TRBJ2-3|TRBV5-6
ASSLGLRESG
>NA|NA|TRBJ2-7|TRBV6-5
ASSRGRGREQY
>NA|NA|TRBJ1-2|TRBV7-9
ASSSSGVGGYT
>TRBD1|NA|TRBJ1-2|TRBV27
ASSYRQGASSGYT
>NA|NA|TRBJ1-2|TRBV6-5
ASSFGAGGRSYGYT
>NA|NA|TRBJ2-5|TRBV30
AWRALEYQETQY
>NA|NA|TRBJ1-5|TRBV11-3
ASSLGKASNQPQH